These 5 T cell receptor beta chains were all obtained from the same sample, sequenced in a study of blood T cell repertoires in COVID-19 (dated by TCRdb to 2018 to 2020). Library creation used the immunoSEQ multiplex PCR assay. Held by TCRdb, this immuneACCESS table contains in-frame sequences only and omits some clones. Under half of the omission traces to an unresolved V gene where checked; the cause of the rest is unknown. The sample table contains 270,000 or so clones; only one count was recorded for approximately 91% of them. 2.3% of the sample comes from the top ten. The specimen was PBMCs or T cells enriched from blood (not recorded which). Source of these receptors: a woman aged 40-49 years with acute COVID-19.

V usage is TRBV11-2 and J usage is TRBJ2-7, with 10 bases matching TRBD2. Per the germline V gene, CDR1 is SGHAT and CDR2 is FQNNGV. V lost 7 bases and J lost 2; bases outside the gene matches: 2. CDR3 size: 13 residues. This chain's CDR3 is CASTSGGPYEQYF. The CDR3 DNA is TGTGCCAGCACTAGCGGGGGACCCTACGAGCAGTACTTC.

The count of this clone is one. This rearrangement joins TRBV5-1 to TRBJ1-3; D unresolved. The V gene lost 4 bases and the J gene lost 2 bases, with 13 bases spanning the gap. CDR3 length: 15 amino acids. The V gene's germline CDR1 is SGHRS and CDR2 YFSETQ. The CDR3 region is CASSARSGTGNTIYF. As DNA, the CDR3 is TGCGCCAGCAGCGCCCGATCGGGGACTGGAAACACCATATATTTT.

This rearrangement joins TRBV15 to TRBJ2-6; perhaps TRBD2 as D (5 bases). The germline V gene encodes CDR1 LNHNV and CDR2 YYDKDF (reference sequence). The CDR3 extends over 16 amino acids. The V and J ends lost 0 bases and 2 bases respectively, with 8 bases between them. In DNA, the CDR3 is TGTGCCACCAGCAGAGATCTCGGGGCTGGGGCCAACGTCCTGACTTTC. It is translated as CATSRDLGAGANVLTF.

This clone was seen a handful of times. This chain links TRBV9 with TRBJ1-2; 7 nucleotides match TRBD1. CDR1 and CDR2 (germline): SGDLS, YYNGEE. The CDR3 spans 12 residues. V was pared by 4 bases and J by 8 bases, with 5 bases of the junction left unmatched. The CDR3 region has the DNA TGTGCCAGCAGCAGGGGGCATGGAGGCTACACCTTC. Encoded protein: CASSRGHGGYTF.

This chain uses TRBV28 with TRBJ2-1; D might be TRBD2 (7 bases). Germline V gives CDR1 MDHEN, CDR2 SYDVKM. The germline V and J ends were trimmed by 6 bases and 6 bases, with 18 bases remaining between them. The CDR3 spans 15 residues. The CDR3 DNA reads TGTGCCAGCAGCACCAAAGGGGGGGGTTTCAATGAGCAGTTCTTC. Translated: CASSTKGGGFNEQFF.